This TCR beta chain was recovered during a study of blood T cell repertoires in COVID-19. Study summary: The study drew acute and convalescent COVID-19 samples from the United States, Italy and Spain.

In the study's own analysis: Estimation of nucleated cell counts was performed using reference gene primer amplification. Assay: immunoSEQ multiplex PCR; the TCRdb copy retains only in-frame clones and omits some. V, J and clone size were drawn from that table, and D and trimming were deduced from the DNA. The sample includes 100,000 or so clones, approximately 80% seen only once; the top ten take about 12%. This CDR3 region has 17 residues. This clone has a handful of counts. Sequencing was carried out using peripheral blood. The chain recombines TRBV21-1 with TRBJ2-7; the table's TRBD2 call for D was not verified on the DNA. TRBV21-1 is assigned pseudogene status. The origin of this receptor is a human donor in a cohort sampled during active COVID-19. In DNA, the CDR3 is TGTGCCAGCAGCAAGAAGGGGCTAGCGGGGAAATACTACGAGCAGTACTTC. This sequence encodes CASSKKGLAGKYYEQYF.